A single sample is the source of the 31 T cell receptor beta chains below, sequenced in a study of regulatory T cells in long-lasting Graves disease. Both iRepertoire HTBI primers and Arm-PCR of CDR3 regions were used to build the TCR beta libraries. In TCRdb, the multiplex PCR reads were re-called with MiXCR into one record per CDR3 protein. In the table there are a few hundred thousand distinct CDR3 sequences, about 20% of which are singletons. Described time point: persistent/refractory GD, antithyroid drugs over 5 years with positive TRAb. PBMCs provided the RNA from which the TCR library was made. The specimen comprised peripheral blood mononuclear cells (PBMCs), sampled when the disease was refractory, from a patient treated with antithyroid drugs. The receptor source for this set is a female donor with Graves disease.

The chain couples TRBV20-1 to TRBJ1-5; 9 bases agree with TRBD1. In germline, CDR1 is DFQATT, CDR2 SNEGSKA (reference sequence). With 5 bases clipped from V and 6 bases from J, the junction kept 5 bases outside the gene matches. This CDR3 spans 13 amino acids. This CDR3 is CSALPDRGQPQHF. CDR3 sequence (DNA): TGCAGTGCTCTCCCGGACAGGGGTCAGCCCCAGCATTTT.

V and J are TRBV2 and TRBJ1-5, with D unresolved. With 4 bases removed from V and 0 bases from J, the gap between germline ends came to 7 bases. The CDR3 extends over 14 amino acids. The germline V gene has CDR1 SNHLY and CDR2 FYNNEI. DNA for the CDR3: TGTGCCAGCAGTGGAGACCTTAGCAATCAGCCCCAGCATTTT. The encoded protein is CASSGDLSNQPQHF.

The gene calls are TRBV7-9 and TRBJ1-2; TRBD1 might be the D (6 bases). V was pared by 5 bases and J by 3 bases, with 25 bases between. Germline V gene lookup returns CDR1 SEHNR and CDR2 FQNEAQ (reference sequence). CDR3 length equals 18 residues. CDR3: CASSLPASGGPTHYGYTF. CDR3 sequence (DNA): TGTGCCAGCAGCCTCCCGGCGTCGGGGGGGCCCACCCACTATGGCTACACCTTC.

This clonotype appeared a few times. The chain employs TRBV20-1 and TRBJ1-1; D gene unclear. CDR1 DFQATT and CDR2 SNEGSKA come from the germline V gene (reference sequence). This CDR3 comprises 13 residues. V was pared by 3 bases and J by 0 bases, with 8 bases between. The CDR3 DNA sequence: TGCAGTGCTAGTAAGGGATTGAACACTGAAGCTTTCTTT. It is translated as CSASKGLNTEAFF.

This clonotype was counted many times. The gene calls are TRBV2 and TRBJ2-5; D remains unclear. Germline-derived CDR1 and CDR2 are SNHLY and FYNNEI. V was shortened by 6 bases and J by 1 base, with 12 bases between the two germline ends. The CDR3 is made up of 14 amino acids. CDR3 nucleotides: TGTGCCAGCAGACCGACGAGGCTCCAAGAGACCCAGTACTTC. It codes for CASRPTRLQETQYF.

Notes on this clonotype: At one end, the junction sequence differs from germline, possibly due to a read error. The J gene is TRBJ1-4, the V gene TRBV5-1, with D tentatively TRBD1 (5 bases). Germline lookup yields CDR1 SGHRS and CDR2 YFSETQ. This CDR3 is 15 amino acids long. CDR3 sequence (DNA): TGCGCCAGCAGCTTGGCCGGGACCTGGGGTGAAAAACTGTCTTTT. It translates to CASSLAGTWGEKLSF.

The table lists this clonotype with many counts. The chain is built from TRBV29-1 and TRBJ1-1, with unresolved D. Germline V gene lookup returns CDR1 SQVTM and CDR2 ANQGSEA. The CDR3 length is 13 residues. V lost 1 base, J lost 4 bases, and 10 bases lay in between. CDR3 DNA: TGCAGCGTTGAAGGTGGTTCTGGCACTGAAGCTTTCTTT. Translated, it gives CSVEGGSGTEAFF.

This clonotype was recorded many times. This rearrangement joins TRBV20-1 to TRBJ1-5; 9 bases line up with TRBD1. This CDR3 has 15 residues. After removal of 2 bases from V and 6 bases from J, the junction contained 8 bases not matched to a gene. Germline V lookup: CDR1 DFQATT, CDR2 SNEGSKA (reference sequence). In DNA, the CDR3 is TGCAGTGCTAGAACGACAGGGGGACGGGGTCAGCCCCAGCATTTT. Translated, it gives CSARTTGGRGQPQHF.

The chain couples TRBV25-1 to TRBJ1-4; D gene unclear. Trimming stripped 2 bases from V and 7 bases from J, with 17 bases between. The CDR3 extends over 16 amino acids. The V gene's germline CDR1 is MGHDK and CDR2 SYGVNS. CDR3: CASSETYGWGGEKLFF. CDR3 nucleotides: TGTGCCAGCAGTGAAACCTATGGGTGGGGTGGTGAAAAACTGTTTTTT.

This chain connects TRBV5-1 to TRBJ2-5; perhaps D is TRBD1 or TRBD2 (5 bases each). V was pared by 4 bases and J by 7 bases, with 20 bases between. Germline V gene data show CDR1 as SGHRS and CDR2 as YFSETQ. The CDR3 contains 15 residues. The CDR3 DNA is TGCGCCAGCAGCCCCGGGACCTTGGCTTTTAGGACCCAGTACTTC. This encodes CASSPGTLAFRTQYF.

The chain couples TRBV19 to TRBJ1-1; perhaps TRBD1 as D (6 bases). Looked up from germline, CDR1 is LNHDA and CDR2 is SQIVND (reference sequence). The V gene lost 1 base and the J gene lost 4 bases, with 16 bases spanning the gap. CDR3 size: 16 residues. The CDR3: CASSIVRGPGVTEAFF. In nucleotides, the CDR3 is TGTGCCAGTAGTATAGTCCGGGGCCCAGGGGTCACTGAAGCTTTCTTT.

This clonotype was seen at least ten times. This chain joins TRBV28 and TRBJ1-4; 9 positions agree with TRBD1. J was trimmed by 7 bases and V by 5 bases; bases with no gene match: 11. CDR3 size: 16 residues. Germline CDR1 MDHEN, CDR2 SYDVKM. The DNA of the CDR3 is TGTGCCAGCAGTGGGACAGGGAGGGAGCAAAGTGAAAAACTGTTTTTT. Its translation: CASSGTGREQSEKLFF. The full variable domain, in which reference TRBV28 and TRBJ1-4 provide the parts outside the CDR3, is DVKVTQSSRYLVKRTGEKVFLECVQDMDHENMFWYRQDPGLGLRLIYFSYDVKMKEKGDIPEGYSVSREKKERFSLILESASTNQTSMYLCASSGTGREQSEKLFFGSGTQLSVL.

This chain joins TRBV6-1 and TRBJ1-1; no reliable D call. The CDR3 loop spans 13 amino acids. V dropped 2 bases and J dropped 2 bases, with 6 bases sitting between them. Germline CDR1 is MNHNS and CDR2 is SASEGT. The CDR3 DNA reads as TGTGCCAGCAGTGAACGGCCAAACACTGAAGCTTTCTTT. It codes for CASSERPNTEAFF.

This clonotype was counted at least ten times. The chain carries TRBV2 and TRBJ2-4, with D possibly TRBD2 on 7 matching bases. Germline V gives CDR1 SNHLY, CDR2 FYNNEI. Trimming removed 3 bases from V and 0 bases from J, with 15 bases in between. CDR3 length: 17 amino acids. As DNA, the CDR3 is TGTGCCAGCAGTGAGCGGGGGCCCTCTCTAGCCAAAAACATTCAGTACTTC. This translates into CASSERGPSLAKNIQYF.

The chain links TRBV19 to TRBJ1-1; D gene unclear. V lost 1 base and J 0 bases, leaving 9 bases between the germline ends. Germline values: CDR1 LNHDA, CDR2 SQIVND (reference sequence). This CDR3 region has 15 residues. The CDR3 region has the DNA TGTGCCAGTAGTATAGGAGGTAGCTTGAACACTGAAGCTTTCTTT. Translation: CASSIGGSLNTEAFF.

In its sample, this clonotype was seen many times. J is TRBJ1-5 and V is TRBV10-3; 8 nucleotides match TRBD1. The CDR3 length is 14 residues. Germline CDR1 reads ENHRY; CDR2 reads SYGVKD. The trim removed 6 bases at V and 4 bases at J, leaving 5 bases unmatched. The CDR3 protein is CAISQGQGNQPQHF. In DNA, the CDR3 is TGTGCCATCAGCCAAGGACAGGGAAATCAGCCCCAGCATTTT.

Worth noting for this clonotype: Since a much larger clone is just one base distant, this may be a read error. This chain joins TRBV2 and TRBJ1-6, with D possibly matching TRBD1 (6 bases). CDR1 and CDR2 from the germline V gene are SNHLY and FYNNEI. The CDR3 covers 14 residues. CDR3 in amino acids: CAGSRQADNSPLHF. The CDR3 DNA follows: TGTGCCGGCAGTAGACAGGCAGATAATTCACCCCTCCACTTT.

This clonotype showed up many times. V and J are TRBV28 and TRBJ1-2; 8 bases align to TRBD1. The V gene's germline CDR1 is MDHEN and CDR2 SYDVKM. V was clipped by 5 bases and J by 4 bases; unmatched bases: 6. This CDR3 region has 14 residues. The CDR3 coding sequence is TGTGCCAGCAGTCCCCAGGGGGCGAGCTATGGCTACACCTTC. It specifies CASSPQGASYGYTF.

The rearrangement links TRBV2 to TRBJ2-3; TRBD2 matches 11 bases. V trimming: 6 bases; J trimming: 4 bases; junction bases outside the gene matches: 6. CDR3 length equals 15 residues. Germline V gene data show CDR1 as SNHLY and CDR2 as FYNNEI. CDR3 region: CASRRLAGPADTQYF. The CDR3 region has the DNA TGTGCCAGCAGACGACTAGCGGGGCCCGCAGATACGCAGTATTTT.

This clonotype was seen a handful of times. This chain links TRBV7-3 with TRBJ1-6; maybe TRBD1 (6 bases). Germline V gene data show CDR1 as SGHTA and CDR2 as FQGTGA. The length of the CDR3 is 16 residues. Deletions cut 5 bases from V and 9 bases from J, with 20 bases between. CDR3 coding DNA: TGTGCCAGCAGCGCCCCGGAAACGGGGGCAGTTTCACCCCTCCACTTT. Translating it yields CASSAPETGAVSPLHF.

The rearrangement uses TRBV7-2 and TRBJ2-1; 7 bases are a match to TRBD1. The germline CDR1 and CDR2 sequences are SGHTA and FQGNSA. Trimming at V came to 3 bases and at J to 7 bases, leaving 6 bases not matched to a gene. This CDR3 comprises 14 residues. This CDR3 reads CASSFDRAANEQFF. In nucleotides, the CDR3 is TGTGCCAGCAGCTTCGACAGGGCGGCGAATGAGCAGTTCTTC.

The gene calls are TRBV7-8 and TRBJ1-4; possibly TRBD1 for D (5 bases). The CDR3 spans 15 residues. V dropped 5 bases and J dropped 8 bases, with 18 bases sitting between them. Germline V gene sequence: CDR1 SGHVS, CDR2 FQNEAQ. The CDR3 DNA sequence: TGTGCCAGCAGCGCCCCAGGGAGACTTGAGGAAAAACTGTTTTTT. It encodes CASSAPGRLEEKLFF.

This chain joins TRBV20-1 and TRBJ1-1, with D possibly matching TRBD1 (5 bases). The ends were cut back, 0 bases at V and 3 bases at J, with 11 bases in the middle. This CDR3 has 14 residues. Germline CDR1 is DFQATT and CDR2 is SNEGSKA (reference sequence). Here the CDR3 DNA reads TGCAGTGCTAGAGAAGAGGGGTTTTACACTGAAGCTTTCTTT. It encodes CSAREEGFYTEAFF.

This clonotype occurred a few times. The CDR3 loop reads CASSARQGFGLAGEGKTQYF. Written as DNA, the CDR3 is TGTGCCAGCAGCGCGCGACAGGGATTTGGACTAGCGGGAGAGGGAAAGACCCAGTACTTC. The rearrangement links TRBV6-1 to TRBJ2-5; 13 bases are a match to TRBD2. V gave up 6 bases and J gave up 6 bases; unmatched junction bases: 22. Germline CDR1 MNHNS, CDR2 SASEGT. The CDR3 loop spans 20 amino acids.

The sample holds many counts of this clonotype. This chain connects TRBV29-1 to TRBJ1-2, with 7 bases lining up with TRBD1. Trimming took 7 bases from V and 6 from J; bases not matched to a gene: 8. CDR3 length: 12 residues. Germline V gene data show CDR1 as SQVTM and CDR2 as ANQGSEA. CDR3 in amino acids: CSGLTGSDGYTF. CDR3 coding DNA: TGCAGCGGATTGACAGGGTCGGATGGCTACACCTTC.

A few counts support this clonotype. The CDR3 nucleotides read TGTGCCAGTAGTACCCAGGGCGGCGGTAAGGATGGCTACACCTTC. Protein product: CASSTQGGGKDGYTF. The chain is built from TRBV19 and TRBJ1-2, with D tentatively TRBD1 (5 bases). V gave up 4 bases and J gave up 6 bases, with 18 bases separating them. The CDR3 length is 15 residues. Germline CDR1 and CDR2: LNHDA and SQIVND (reference sequence).

This clonotype was seen many times. This chain connects TRBV2 to TRBJ2-7; TRBD2 matches at 7 bases. The V gene end was trimmed by 6 bases and the J gene end by 3 bases; junction bases not matched to a gene: 8. Germline-derived CDR1 and CDR2 are SNHLY and FYNNEI. This CDR3 is 14 amino acids long. The CDR3 region is CASRLAGSNYEQYF. The DNA of the CDR3 is TGTGCCAGCAGGTTAGCGGGTTCGAACTACGAGCAGTACTTC.

This clonotype was counted at least ten times. The chain is built from TRBV20-1 and TRBJ1-2; TRBD1 might be the D (5 bases). Trimming took 5 bases from V and 0 from J, leaving 7 bases between them. The V gene's germline CDR1 is DFQATT and CDR2 SNEGSKA (reference sequence). This CDR3 spans 12 amino acids. The CDR3 coding sequence is TGCAGTGCTGGGGGATCTAACTATGGCTACACCTTC. Its protein is CSAGGSNYGYTF.

A few counts support this clonotype. The chain employs TRBV4-2 and TRBJ2-2, with a possible D match to TRBD2 (6 bases). CDR3 length: 14 amino acids. V lost 3 bases and J 1 base, leaving 6 bases between the germline ends. The germline V gene encodes CDR1 LGHNA and CDR2 YNFKEQ. The CDR3 loop reads CASSHGGNTGELFF. The CDR3 nucleotides are TGTGCCAGCAGCCACGGGGGGAACACCGGGGAGCTGTTTTTT.

This clonotype was observed a handful of times. This chain links TRBV18 with TRBJ1-1; D is undetermined. The CDR3 runs to 11 residues. V was clipped by 3 bases and J by 8 bases, with 7 bases between them. The germline CDR1 and CDR2 sequences are KGHSH and LQKENI. DNA of the CDR3: TGTGCCAGCTCACCGGGCAGAGAAGCTTTCTTT. Its translation is CASSPGREAFF.

The genes are TRBV27 and TRBJ2-5, with TRBD2 identical over 11 bases. J was trimmed by 5 bases and V by 5 bases; bases with no gene match: 13. Germline assignment: CDR1 MNHEY and CDR2 SMNVEV (reference sequence). The CDR3 sequence is 17 residues long. The CDR3 loop is CASSGQQGSGRVETQYF. As DNA, the CDR3 is TGTGCCAGCAGTGGACAACAGGGTAGCGGGAGGGTCGAGACCCAGTACTTC.